This TCR beta chain was captured in a study of blood T cell repertoires in COVID-19. The wider study: Samples taken during acute and convalescent COVID-19 were collected in the United States, Italy and Spain. PBMCs, B-cell-depleted T cells, or T cells provided the cDNA or gDNA that made up the material.

Authors' analysis steps: Reference gene primer amplification yielded estimated nucleated cell counts. TCRdb's table, derived via immunoSEQ multiplex PCR, lists solely in-frame clones and lacks some. V and J calls and clone size are copied from that table; D and trimming were computed from the DNA. The top ten clones hold approximately 4% of a sample with about 42,000 clones, approximately 90% of them seen once. This clone was counted a single time. Sequencing input: peripheral blood. This clonotype originated in a human donor in a cohort sampled during active COVID-19.

CDR3: CASTQRGRGTSGNTIYF. As DNA, the CDR3 is TGTGCCAGTACCCAAAGGGGCAGGGGAACCTCTGGAAACACCATATATTTT. The chain recombines TRBV19 with TRBJ1-3; perhaps TRBD1 as D (6 bases). CDR3 length: 17 amino acids. V lost 7 bases, J lost 0 bases, and 19 bases lay in between. CDR1 and CDR2 from the germline V gene are LNHDA and SQIVND (reference sequence).